This T cell receptor beta chain was sequenced in a study of cytomegalovirus exposure and HLA in healthy donors. PCR used 60 Vbeta primers and 13 Jbeta primers. Repertoires were generated with immunoSEQ multiplex PCR, while TCRdb's copy carries only in-frame clones and drops some. Here the sample spans roughly 110,000 clones, roughly 82% being singletons. The germline V and J ends were trimmed by 1 base and 0 bases, with 4 bases remaining between them. Germline CDR1 SEHNR, CDR2 FQNEAQ (reference sequence). CDR3 length: 13 residues. With respect to this clone: Its antigen is not known.

Whole-study findings and limits: For most TCR beta V segments, an earlier analysis put the productive rate at about 90% or about 30% of the time.

The receptor comes from a male donor in good health and CMV-seropositive. Material for sequencing was PBMCs. The V gene is TRBV7-9, the J gene TRBJ2-7; no clear D. The CDR3 DNA is TGTGCCAGCAGCTTAGGTCTCTCCTACGAGCAGTACTTC. Translation: CASSLGLSYEQYF.